Included here is one T cell receptor beta chain sequence, with context. The sample is drawn from a study of human T cells and chemical hapten exposure. Germline CDR1 and CDR2: SGDLS and YYNGEE. The V gene lost 0 bases and the J gene lost 5 bases, with 7 bases spanning the gap. CDR3 length: 13 amino acids. TCRdb recomputed calls from the RACE reads with MiXCR, one row per CDR3 protein. Here the sample spans just over 80,000 distinct CDR3 sequences, around 11% being singletons. This sample's time point: patch test 1, 2 weeks after DPC sensitization. Treatment given: therapeutic diphenylcyclopropenone sensitization with weekly scalp DPC. Venepuncture was done earlier than the placement of each patch test.

The sequence came from a woman aged 45-65 years with alopecia areata. Some clones in this sample may be carry-over from other donors' samples. The chain recombines TRBV9 with TRBJ2-3; D may match TRBD1 or TRBD2 (5 bases each). Specimen: whole blood, collected in connection with sensitization to the hapten diphenylcyclopropenone (DPC). The CDR3 coding sequence is TGTGCCAGCAGCGTAGATGGGGGAGATACGCAGTATTTT. This codes for CASSVDGGDTQYF. The complete variable domain, with remaining parts taken from reference TRBV9 and TRBJ2-3, reads DSGVTQTPKHLITATGQRVTLRCSPRSGDLSVYWYQQSLDQGLQFLIQYYNGEERAKGNILERFSAQQFPDLHSELNLSSLELGDSALYFCASSVDGGDTQYFGPGTRLTVL.